Reported below is one TCR beta chain. The antigen remains undetermined. The data were produced by immunoSEQ multiplex PCR, yet TCRdb's version contains in-frame clones alone and is incomplete. The table records approximately 70,000 clones, around 73% of them present only once. This specimen comes from a study of vaccination effects on CD4 cells after COVID-19. Study at large: Post-vaccine specimens arrived a median 72 days past the second dose.

Overall study results and limits: Late post-vaccination samples showed marked contraction of infection- and vaccine-induced clones.

Researchers isolated CD4+ T cells once less than twelve days of culture had elapsed. The participants, recipients of two vaccine doses, got either BNT162b2 or mRNA-1273. Nucleocapsid antibody tests were negative, and the vaccine recipients had no prior SARS-CoV-2 infection. Half-medium exchanges with IL-2 medium took place on days 3 and 7. Trimming shortened V by 6 bases and J by 0 bases, and 12 bases separated the two germline ends. CDR3 length: 15 residues. CDR1 and CDR2 from the germline V gene are SNHLY and FYNNEI. V and J are TRBV2 and TRBJ1-5, with a weak D call TRBD1 (5 bases). This clonotype was obtained from a human donor who received a COVID-19 vaccine. The specimen was CD4+ T cells from PBMCs cultured without peptide, collected after COVID-19 vaccination. The CDR3 protein is CASRARVNSNQPQHF. CDR3 DNA: TGTGCCAGCAGAGCCAGGGTGAATAGCAATCAGCCCCAGCATTTT.